Below, 5 T cell receptor beta chains from the same sample are listed, as sequenced in a study of blood T cell repertoires in COVID-19. The method was immunoSEQ multiplex PCR; TCRdb's version includes in-frame clones alone and lacks a portion of them. The sample includes 250,000 to 300,000 clones, 70% to 90% seen only once; the top ten take 0.75% to 1%. Sequencing input: PBMCs or T cells enriched from blood (not recorded which). The receptor set was obtained from a woman in her 30s who had recovered from COVID-19.

The chain carries TRBV27 and TRBJ1-5, with 9 positions matching TRBD1. The V and J ends lost 6 bases and 5 bases, in that order; junction bases with no gene match: 5. CDR3 length: 14 amino acids. CDR1 MNHEY and CDR2 SMNVEV come from the germline V gene (reference sequence). CDR3 sequence (DNA): TGTGCCAGCAGCCCGACAGGGGGACATCAGCCCCAGCATTTT. This translates into CASSPTGGHQPQHF.

This sequence joins TRBV27 and TRBJ2-7, with D uncertain. Per germline, CDR1 MNHEY and CDR2 SMNVEV (reference sequence). V was clipped by 2 bases and J by 5 bases, with 4 bases between them. This CDR3 spans 11 amino acids. CDR3 sequence reads: CASSLNNEQYF. In nucleotides, the CDR3 is TGTGCCAGCAGTTTAAATAACGAGCAGTACTTC.

J is TRBJ2-2 and V is TRBV6-2 or TRBV6-3; 11 nucleotides agree with TRBD1. The germline V gene encodes CDR1 MNHEY and CDR2 SVGEGT. The ends lost 2 bases at V and 5 bases at J; junction bases unmatched: 4. The CDR3 totals 16 residues. The CDR3 loop is CASSYNRDRGTGELFF. The CDR3 coding sequence is TGTGCCAGCAGTTACAATAGGGACAGGGGGACCGGGGAGCTGTTTTTT.

The V call is TRBV7-9, the J call TRBJ2-7; D is unclear. V lost 6 bases and J 2 bases, leaving 8 bases between the germline ends. CDR1 SEHNR and CDR2 FQNEAQ come from the germline V gene (reference sequence). The CDR3 spans 12 residues. The DNA for the CDR3 is TGTGCCAGCAGAAGAGACACCTACGAGCAGTACTTC. It yields the protein CASRRDTYEQYF.

Details on this clone: In the same sample, other DNA sequences code for this CDR3. The chain has TRBV19 and TRBJ2-1; 10 bases map to TRBD1. From germline, CDR1 is LNHDA and CDR2 SQIVND (reference sequence). The CDR3 loop spans 15 amino acids. J was trimmed by 7 bases and V by 2 bases; bases with no gene match: 5. DNA of the CDR3: TGTGCCAGTAGTATATCGGGACAGGGGTCAAATGAGCAGTTCTTC. Protein: CASSISGQGSNEQFF.